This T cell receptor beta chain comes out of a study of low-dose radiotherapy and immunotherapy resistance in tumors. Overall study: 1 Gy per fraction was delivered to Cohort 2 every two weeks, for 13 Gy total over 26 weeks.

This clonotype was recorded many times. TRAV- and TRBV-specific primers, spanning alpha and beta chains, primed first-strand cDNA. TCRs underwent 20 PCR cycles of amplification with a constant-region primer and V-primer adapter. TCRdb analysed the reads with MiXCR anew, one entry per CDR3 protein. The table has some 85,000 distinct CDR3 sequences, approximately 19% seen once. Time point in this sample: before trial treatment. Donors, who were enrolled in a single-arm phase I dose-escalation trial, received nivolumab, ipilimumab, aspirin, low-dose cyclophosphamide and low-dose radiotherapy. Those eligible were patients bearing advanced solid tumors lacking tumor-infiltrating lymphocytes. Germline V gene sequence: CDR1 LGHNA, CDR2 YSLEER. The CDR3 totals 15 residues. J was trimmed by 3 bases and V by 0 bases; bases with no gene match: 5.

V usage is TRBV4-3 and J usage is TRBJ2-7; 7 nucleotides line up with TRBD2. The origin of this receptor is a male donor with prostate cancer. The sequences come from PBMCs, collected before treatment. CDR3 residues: CASSQDTGGSYEQYF. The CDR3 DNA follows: TGCGCCAGCAGCCAAGATACCGGCGGGAGCTACGAGCAGTACTTC.